This TCR beta chain was identified in a study of regulatory T cells in long-lasting Graves disease. Overall study results and limits: Less diverse TCR repertoires were seen in persistent Graves' patients than in newly diagnosed ones. Fewer public clonotypes were shared by new patients (966) than by persistent patients (roughly 2,500). Segments TRBV28, TRBJ1-2 and TRBJ2-5 showed preferential usage in persistent disease.

Sequencing libraries for TCR beta were prepared with iRepertoire HTBI primers and Arm-PCR of CDR3 regions. Each CDR3 protein is one row after TCRdb ran MiXCR on the multiplex PCR reads. The sample has under 300,000 distinct CDR3 sequences, around 20% seen once. This clonotype was counted many times. Its target is not known. As for time point: newly diagnosed GD, antithyroid drugs for less than 3 months. Preparation of the TCR library used RNA extracted from PBMCs. Graves' disease diagnosis followed American Thyroid Association guidelines. The germline V gene encodes CDR1 SEHNR and CDR2 FQNEAQ (reference sequence). With 0 bases removed from V and 2 bases from J, the gap between germline ends came to 10 bases. CDR3 length equals 15 residues.

The receptor was derived from a female donor with Graves disease. The V gene is TRBV7-9, the J gene TRBJ1-1; D is uncertain. The specimen was peripheral blood mononuclear cells (PBMCs), collected at new diagnosis, from a patient treated with antithyroid drugs. CDR3 loop: CASSLALGLNTEAFF. CDR3 bases: TGTGCCAGCAGCTTAGCATTGGGGTTAAACACTGAAGCTTTCTTT. Full variable domain (outside the CDR3, taken from reference TRBV7-9 and TRBJ1-1): DTGVSQNPRHKITKRGQNVTFRCDPISEHNRLYWYRQTLGQGPEFLTYFQNEAQLEKSRLLSDRFSAERPKGSFSTLEIQRTEQGDSAMYLCASSLALGLNTEAFFGQGTRLTVV.